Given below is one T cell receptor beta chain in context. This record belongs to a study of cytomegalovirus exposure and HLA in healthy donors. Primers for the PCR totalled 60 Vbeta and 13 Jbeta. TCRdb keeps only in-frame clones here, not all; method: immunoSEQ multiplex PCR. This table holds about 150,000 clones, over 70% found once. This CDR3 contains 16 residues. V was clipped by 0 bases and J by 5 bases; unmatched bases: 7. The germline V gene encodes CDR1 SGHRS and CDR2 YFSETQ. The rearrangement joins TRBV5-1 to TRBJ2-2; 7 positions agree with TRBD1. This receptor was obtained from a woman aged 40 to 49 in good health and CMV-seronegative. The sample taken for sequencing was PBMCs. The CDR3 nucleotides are TGCGCCAGCAGCTTGGCGGGGACAGCCTTGACCGGGGAGCTGTTTTTT. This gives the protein CASSLAGTALTGELFF.